Below, 29 T cell receptor beta chains from the same sample are listed, as sequenced in a study of glioma-infiltrating T cells. Amplification of TCR alpha and beta CDR3 regions from RNA used iRepertoire nested multiplex PCR. TCRdb reprocessed the multiplex PCR reads with MiXCR, giving one entry per CDR3 protein. The table records under 200,000 distinct CDR3 sequences, more than 35% of them present only once. Sequences were obtained from glioma tissue, nonneoplastic brain tissue, or PBMCs (not recorded which). These receptors were taken from a human donor with low-grade glioma or glioblastoma, undergoing nonglioma brain surgery, or in good health (not recorded which).

In regard to this clonotype: This may stem from a read error, because a much larger clone lies one nucleotide away. The chain joins TRBV20-1 to TRBJ2-7; 11 positions match TRBD2. The V and J ends lost 6 bases and 8 bases, in that order; junction bases with no gene match: 12. The length of the CDR3 is 14 residues. From germline, CDR1 is DFQATT and CDR2 SNEGSKA (reference sequence). The CDR3 here is CSADPTSGTGQQYF. As DNA, the CDR3 is TGCAGTGCAGACCCGACTAGCGGGACCGGCCAGCAGTACTTC.

The chain joins TRBV7-6 to TRBJ2-7; D is unclear. Trimming stripped 5 bases from V and 0 bases from J, with 14 bases between. The CDR3 contains 15 residues. Germline-derived CDR1 and CDR2 are SGHVS and FNYEAQ. CDR3 nucleotide sequence: TGTGCCAGCAGCCCGAGACTGGAGAGCTCCTACGAGCAGTACTTC. As protein: CASSPRLESSYEQYF. The variable domain in full, with the rest retrieved from reference TRBV7-6 and TRBJ2-7, is GAGVSQSPRYKVTKRGQDVALRCDPISGHVSLYWYRQALGQGPEFLTYFNYEAQQDKSGLPNDRFSAERPEGSISTLTIQRTEQRDSAMYRCASSPRLESSYEQYFGPGTRLTVT.

This clonotype was detected ten times or more. The chain employs TRBV20-1 and TRBJ2-7; 8 bases fit TRBD1. Looked up from germline, CDR1 is DFQATT and CDR2 is SNEGSKA (reference sequence). V lost 1 base, J lost 2 bases, and 1 base stayed unmatched. This CDR3 spans 13 amino acids. The CDR3 region is CSARADRAYEQYF. CDR3 nucleotide sequence: TGCAGTGCTAGAGCGGACAGGGCCTACGAGCAGTACTTC.

The chain recombines TRBV2 with TRBJ2-1; either TRBD1 or TRBD2 may supply D (6 bases each). The CDR3 has 20 residues. CDR1 SNHLY and CDR2 FYNNEI come from the germline V gene. V was cut by 4 bases and J by 0 bases, with 25 bases left in between. CDR3 in DNA: TGTGCCAGCAGTGTTCCGGGGCTGGGGGGCCCATCCAGCTCCTACAATGAGCAGTTCTTC. This codes for CASSVPGLGGPSSSYNEQFF.

The chain couples TRBV5-1 to TRBJ1-1, with D perhaps matching TRBD1 (6 bases). CDR1 and CDR2 (germline): SGHRS, YFSETQ. V was pared by 1 base and J by 12 bases, with 16 bases between. The CDR3 has 13 residues. CDR3 in amino acids: CASSLFGGVETFF. For the CDR3, the DNA is TGCGCCAGCAGCTTGTTCGGGGGCGTGGAAACTTTCTTT.

Points on this clonotype: A clone one base away is much larger, so this may be a read error. V gene TRBV10-3 combines with J gene TRBJ1-2; D not resolved. Trimming pared 1 base from V and 4 bases from J, leaving 7 bases between. CDR1 ENHRY and CDR2 SYGVKD come from the germline V gene. The CDR3 length is 13 residues. CDR3 in amino acids: CAISELKAYGYTF. In DNA form, the CDR3 reads TGTGCCATCAGTGAGTTGAAAGCCTATGGCTACACCTTC.

This chain's CDR3 is CASTQEGTGLNNEQFF. Written as DNA, the CDR3 is TGTGCCAGCACCCAGGAAGGGACAGGGCTTAACAATGAGCAGTTCTTC. The chain has TRBV7-2 and TRBJ2-1, with 9 bases that match TRBD1. The J segment lost 5 bases and the V segment lost 7 bases, leaving 12 bases of the junction unmatched. The CDR3 extends over 16 amino acids. Germline V lookup: CDR1 SGHTA, CDR2 FQGNSA.

A note on this clonotype: A much bigger clone sits one base away, suggesting this may be a read error. The chain is built from TRBV28 and TRBJ1-2; D is unresolved. The CDR3 sequence is 11 residues long. The ends were cut back, 5 bases at V and 3 bases at J, with 4 bases in the middle. From germline, CDR1 is MDHEN and CDR2 SYDVKM. The DNA for the CDR3 is TGTGCCAGCAGTGGCTACTATGGCTACACCTTC. This encodes CASSGYYGYTF.

Details on this clonotype: Since a much larger clone is just one base distant, this may be a read error. V usage is TRBV6-1 and J usage is TRBJ2-1; perhaps TRBD2 as D (5 bases). The germline CDR1 and CDR2 sequences are MNHNS and SASEGT. This CDR3 region has 16 residues. Trimming removed 8 bases from V and 4 bases from J, with 21 bases in between. Written as DNA, the CDR3 is TGTGCCAGCGGGAGACCCACCGGCCCTCTTTACAATGAGCAGTTCTTC. Residues: CASGRPTGPLYNEQFF.

Details on this clonotype: A junction end diverges from the germline sequence, so it may reflect a read error. The gene calls are TRBV20-1 and TRBJ1-1; no clear D. Germline lookup yields CDR1 DFQATT and CDR2 SNEGSKA (reference sequence). The CDR3 totals 14 residues. The CDR3 here is CSARSLFWGTEASF. The CDR3 nucleotides read TGCAGTGCTAGAAGCTTGTTCTGGGGTACTGAAGCTTCCTTT.

This clonotype was observed at least ten times. The genes are TRBV27 and TRBJ2-1, with 7 bases identical to TRBD1. The V segment lost 3 bases and the J segment 0 bases; nucleotides outside the gene matches: 20. The CDR3 has 21 amino acids. Germline V lookup: CDR1 MNHEY, CDR2 SMNVEV (reference sequence). CDR3 in DNA: TGTGCCAGCAGTTTCCTATCGGGACGCCTCTGGGGACAGAGCTCCTACAATGAGCAGTTCTTC. It translates to CASSFLSGRLWGQSSYNEQFF.

This chain uses TRBV4-1 with TRBJ2-7; D may be TRBD2 (6 bases). With 0 bases removed from V and 3 bases from J, the gap between germline ends came to 9 bases. The germline gives CDR1 MGHRA, CDR2 YSYEKL. The CDR3 contains 14 residues. CDR3 residues: CASSQESGSYEQYF. CDR3 in DNA: TGCGCCAGCAGCCAAGAATCCGGGAGCTACGAGCAGTACTTC.

This clonotype was observed a few times. The rearrangement links TRBV5-1 to TRBJ2-7; D is possibly TRBD2 (6 bases). The ends were cut back, 4 bases at V and 4 bases at J, with 12 bases in the middle. The V gene's germline CDR1 is SGHRS and CDR2 YFSETQ. This CDR3 comprises 13 residues. The CDR3: CASSLISGYEQYF. For the CDR3, the DNA is TGCGCCAGCAGCCTAATTAGCGGATACGAGCAGTACTTC.

This clonotype showed up just a few times. With a much larger clone just one base away, this may be a read error. The V call is TRBV10-3, the J call TRBJ2-3; TRBD2 agrees at 9 bases. The CDR3 contains 14 residues. V shed 5 bases, J shed 3 bases, and the junction held 3 bases outside the gene matches. Germline CDR1 is ENHRY and CDR2 is SYGVKD. CDR3 nucleotides: TGTGCCATCAGTTCTAGCGGGACAACAGATACGCAGTATTTT. This sequence encodes CAISSSGTTDTQYF.

Points on this clonotype: Just one base apart from a much larger clone, this may be a read error. The V and J genes are TRBV4-1 and TRBJ1-3, with D possibly being TRBD1 (6 bases). This CDR3 region has 13 residues. Per germline, CDR1 MGHRA and CDR2 YSYEKL. The CDR3 loop is CDSSQEGGNTIYF. The DNA of the CDR3 is TGCGACAGCAGCCAAGAGGGGGGCAACACCATATATTTT.

With regard to this clonotype: One base away lies a much larger clone, so this may be a sequencing read error. The J gene is TRBJ2-7, the V gene TRBV19, with D tentatively TRBD2 (5 bases). The CDR3 has 15 amino acids. The V end lost 3 bases, the J end lost 6 bases, and 18 bases lay between the germline ends. Germline V gives CDR1 LNHDA, CDR2 SQIVND (reference sequence). CDR3 sequence reads: CASSITGTQKSEQYF. Written as DNA, the CDR3 is TGTGCCAGTAGTATTACGGGAACACAGAAAAGCGAGCAGTACTTC.

As concerns this clonotype: A much larger clone sits a single nucleotide away, making a read error possible. This likely comes from a read error, as the CDR3 has no conserved phenylalanine or tryptophan at its end. The chain is built from TRBV20-1 and TRBJ2-1; 14 positions match TRBD2. Per the germline V gene, CDR1 is DFQATT and CDR2 is SNEGSKA (reference sequence). This CDR3 region has 15 residues. V lost 6 bases, J lost 6 bases, and 7 bases stayed unmatched. The CDR3 region has the DNA TGCAGTGCCGAAAGGACTAGCGGGAGGCTCAATGAGCAGTTCCTC. Protein: CSAERTSGRLNEQFL.

About this clonotype: A much larger clone differs by one base, so this may be a read error. This chain links TRBV28 with TRBJ2-7, with D unresolved. V was clipped by 6 bases and J by 3 bases, with 15 bases between them. This CDR3 region has 14 residues. Germline-derived CDR1 and CDR2 are MDHEN and SYDVKM. Here the CDR3 reads CASSGQTGNYEQYF. CDR3 in DNA: TGTGCCAGCAGCGGCCAGACTGGAAACTACGAGCAGTACTTC.

Remarks on this clonotype: Germline and junction disagree at one end, which may indicate a read error. The chain joins TRBV18 to TRBJ2-1, with TRBD2 matching over 7 bases. Germline lookup yields CDR1 KGHSH and CDR2 LQKENI. The CDR3 extends over 15 amino acids. The CDR3 DNA sequence: TGTGCCAGCTCACCACCGGGACTACCTTACAATGAGCACTTCTTC. This translates into CASSPPGLPYNEHFF.

Note on this clonotype: A clone one base away is much larger, so this may be a read error. The chain couples TRBV7-2 to TRBJ2-3; a possible D gene is TRBD2 (5 bases). CDR1 and CDR2 from the germline V gene are SGHTA and FQGNSA. CDR3 length: 15 amino acids. CDR3 amino acids: CASSLEAASTDTQCF. DNA of the CDR3: TGTGCCAGCAGCTTGGAAGCGGCTAGCACAGATACGCAGTGTTTT.

This clonotype was found many times. The chain employs TRBV5-1 and TRBJ1-5; 8 positions agree with TRBD1. The length of the CDR3 is 14 residues. V shed 4 bases and J 6 bases; nucleotides not matched to a gene: 6. Germline lookup yields CDR1 SGHRS and CDR2 YFSETQ. The CDR3 is CASSIGQGSQPQHF. The CDR3 DNA reads as TGCGCCAGCAGCATCGGACAGGGAAGTCAGCCCCAGCATTTT.

On this clonotype itself: Since a much larger clone is just one base distant, this may be a read error. This chain uses TRBV12-3 or TRBV12-4 with TRBJ1-5; D gene unclear. V was cut by 3 bases and J by 0 bases, with 6 bases left in between. The CDR3 totals 14 residues. The CDR3 region has the DNA TGTGCCAGCAGTTTCGTGGTTAGCAATCAGCCCCAGCATTTT. Protein sequence: CASSFVVSNQPQHF.

The rearrangement uses TRBV14 and TRBJ2-1; D is possibly TRBD1 or TRBD2 (6 bases each). Trimming took 0 bases from V and 8 from J, leaving 23 bases between them. The CDR3 runs to 18 residues. Per germline, CDR1 SGHDN and CDR2 FVKESK. CDR3 bases: TGTGCCAGCAGCCAAGATATGCCCTTGATGGGGGGCTTTGATGAGCAGTTCTTC. Translated, it gives CASSQDMPLMGGFDEQFF.

As to this clonotype: This may come from a read error, since a much larger clone is one base off. V gene TRBV20-1 combines with J gene TRBJ1-6, with D perhaps TRBD1 (5 bases). Between the trimmed V and J ends, which lost 6 bases and 2 bases, there was a span of 14 bases. The germline CDR1 and CDR2 sequences are DFQATT and SNEGSKA (reference sequence). The CDR3 is made up of 15 amino acids. The CDR3 region is CSATGPTAYNSPLHF. The CDR3, as DNA: TGCAGTGCCACGGGACCGACTGCCTATAATTCACCCCTCCACTTT.

This clonotype was observed a few times. The chain recombines TRBV28 with TRBJ2-2; 9 bases are a match to TRBD2. CDR3 size: 15 residues. Germline CDR1 reads MDHEN; CDR2 reads SYDVKM. V dropped 6 bases and J dropped 5; count of bases not matched to a gene: 7. In nucleotides, the CDR3 is TGTGCCAGCAGCCCCCCTAGCGGGACAACCGGGGAGCTGTTTTTT. It encodes CASSPPSGTTGELFF. Filled out from reference TRBV28 and TRBJ2-2, the complete variable domain reads DVKVTQSSRYLVKRTGEKVFLECVQDMDHENMFWYRQDPGLGLRLIYFSYDVKMKEKGDIPEGYSVSREKKERFSLILESASTNQTSMYLCASSPPSGTTGELFFGEGSRLTVL.

A few counts support this clonotype. This sequence joins TRBV7-2 and TRBJ1-1; TRBD1 aligns across 10 bases. Germline CDR1 SGHTA, CDR2 FQGNSA. J gave up 1 base and V 6 bases, and 5 bases lay outside the gene matches. This CDR3 spans 15 amino acids. CDR3 loop: CASRRQGAENTEAFF. For the CDR3, the DNA is TGTGCCAGCAGGAGACAGGGGGCGGAGAACACTGAAGCTTTCTTT.

The rearrangement joins TRBV2 to TRBJ2-6; a weak D match, TRBD2 (5 bases). Germline V gene sequence: CDR1 SNHLY, CDR2 FYNNEI. V gave up 0 bases and J gave up 3 bases, with 6 bases separating them. The CDR3 has 15 residues. CDR3 region: CASSEAGLGANVLTF. The CDR3 nucleotides are TGTGCCAGCAGTGAAGCCGGACTTGGGGCCAACGTCCTGACTTTC.

The sample holds many counts of this clonotype. The V gene is TRBV28, the J gene TRBJ2-7; 12 bases match TRBD2. Per the germline V gene, CDR1 is MDHEN and CDR2 is SYDVKM. There are 14 residues in the CDR3. V was clipped by 6 bases and J by 4 bases; unmatched bases: 4. The CDR3 sequence: CASRGLAGPYEQYF. DNA of the CDR3: TGTGCCAGCAGGGGACTAGCGGGTCCATACGAGCAGTACTTC.

The chain is built from TRBV19 and TRBJ2-1; 8 positions agree with TRBD2. The CDR3 spans 14 residues. V lost 7 bases and J lost 8; bases outside the gene matches: 10. The germline CDR1 and CDR2 sequences are LNHDA and SQIVND (reference sequence). The CDR3 DNA reads as TGTGCCAGTACATCGGGGGGGGGCCTCGATGAGCAGTTCTTC. Translated, it gives CASTSGGGLDEQFF.